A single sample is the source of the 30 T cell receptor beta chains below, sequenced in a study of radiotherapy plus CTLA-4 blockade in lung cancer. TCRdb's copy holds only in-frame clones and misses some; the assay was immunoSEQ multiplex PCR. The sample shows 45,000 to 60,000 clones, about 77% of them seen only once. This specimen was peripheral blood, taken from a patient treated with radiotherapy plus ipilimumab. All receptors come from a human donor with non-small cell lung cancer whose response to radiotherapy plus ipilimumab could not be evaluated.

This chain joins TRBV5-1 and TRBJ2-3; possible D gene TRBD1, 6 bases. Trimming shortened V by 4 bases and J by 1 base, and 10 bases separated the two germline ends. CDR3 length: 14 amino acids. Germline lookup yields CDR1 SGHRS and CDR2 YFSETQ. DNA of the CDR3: TGCGCCAGCAGCAGGGACACTGGCACAGATACGCAGTATTTT. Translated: CASSRDTGTDTQYF.

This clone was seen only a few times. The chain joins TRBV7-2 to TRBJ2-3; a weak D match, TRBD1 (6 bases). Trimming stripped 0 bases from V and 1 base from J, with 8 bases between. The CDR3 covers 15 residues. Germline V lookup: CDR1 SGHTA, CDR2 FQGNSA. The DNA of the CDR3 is TGTGCCAGCAGCTTAGCGCCAGGGGGCACAGATACGCAGTATTTT. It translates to CASSLAPGGTDTQYF.

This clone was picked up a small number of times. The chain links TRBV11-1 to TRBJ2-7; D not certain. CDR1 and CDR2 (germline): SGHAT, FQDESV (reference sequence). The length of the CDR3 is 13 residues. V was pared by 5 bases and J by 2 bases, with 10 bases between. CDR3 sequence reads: CASSPSQTYEQYF. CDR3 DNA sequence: TGTGCCAGCAGCCCCTCCCAGACCTACGAGCAGTACTTC.

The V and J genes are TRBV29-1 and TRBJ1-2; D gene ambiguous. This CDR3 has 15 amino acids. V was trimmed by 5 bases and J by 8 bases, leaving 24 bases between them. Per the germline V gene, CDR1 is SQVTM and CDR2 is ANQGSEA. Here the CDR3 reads CSVPSNRYGGRGYTF. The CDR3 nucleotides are TGCAGCGTTCCCAGTAATAGGTATGGAGGAAGGGGCTACACCTTC.

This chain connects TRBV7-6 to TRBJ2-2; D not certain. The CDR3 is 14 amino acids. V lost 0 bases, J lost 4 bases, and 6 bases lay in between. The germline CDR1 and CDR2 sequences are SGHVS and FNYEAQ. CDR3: CASSLATTTGELFF. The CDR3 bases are TGTGCCAGCAGCTTAGCGACAACCACCGGGGAGCTGTTTTTT.

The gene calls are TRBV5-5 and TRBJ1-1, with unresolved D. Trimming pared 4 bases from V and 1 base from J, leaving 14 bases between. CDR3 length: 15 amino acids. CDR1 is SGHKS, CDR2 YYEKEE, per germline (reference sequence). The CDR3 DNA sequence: TGTGCCAGCAGCCCAGAGGGTGTACCGAACACTGAAGCTTTCTTT. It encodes CASSPEGVPNTEAFF. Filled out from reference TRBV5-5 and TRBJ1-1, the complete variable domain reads DAGVTQSPTHLIKTRGQQVTLRCSPISGHKSVSWYQQVLGQGPQFIFQYYEKEERGRGNFPDRFSARQFPNYSSELNVNALLLGDSALYLCASSPEGVPNTEAFFGQGTRLTVV.

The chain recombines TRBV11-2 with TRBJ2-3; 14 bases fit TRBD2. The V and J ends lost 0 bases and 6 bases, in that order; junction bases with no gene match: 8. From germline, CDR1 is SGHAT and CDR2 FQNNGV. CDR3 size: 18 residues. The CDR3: CASSLDRGTSGSRDTQYF. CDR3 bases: TGTGCCAGCAGCTTAGATCGGGGGACTAGCGGGAGTCGGGATACGCAGTATTTT.

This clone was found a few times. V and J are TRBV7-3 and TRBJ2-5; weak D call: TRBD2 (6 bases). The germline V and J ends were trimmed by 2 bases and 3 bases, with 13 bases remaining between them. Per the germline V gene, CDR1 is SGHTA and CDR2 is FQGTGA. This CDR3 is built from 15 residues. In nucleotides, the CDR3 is TGTGCCAGCAGCTTAGGATGGGGACTTGAAGAGACCCAGTACTTC. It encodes CASSLGWGLEETQYF.

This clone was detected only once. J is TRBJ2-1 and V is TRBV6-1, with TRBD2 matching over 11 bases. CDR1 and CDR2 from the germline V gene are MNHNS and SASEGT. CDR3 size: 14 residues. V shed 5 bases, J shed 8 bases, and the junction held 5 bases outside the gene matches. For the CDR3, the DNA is TGTGCCAGCAGTTTAGCGGGAGGGCCATATGAGCAGTTCTTC. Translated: CASSLAGGPYEQFF.

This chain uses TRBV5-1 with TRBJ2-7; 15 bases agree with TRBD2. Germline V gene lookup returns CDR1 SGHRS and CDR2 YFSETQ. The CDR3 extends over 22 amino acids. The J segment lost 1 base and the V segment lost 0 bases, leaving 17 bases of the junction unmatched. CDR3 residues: CASSLAGTGWTGLAGGSYEQYF. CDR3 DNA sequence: TGCGCCAGCAGCTTGGCGGGGACAGGGTGGACGGGACTAGCGGGGGGTTCCTACGAGCAGTACTTC.

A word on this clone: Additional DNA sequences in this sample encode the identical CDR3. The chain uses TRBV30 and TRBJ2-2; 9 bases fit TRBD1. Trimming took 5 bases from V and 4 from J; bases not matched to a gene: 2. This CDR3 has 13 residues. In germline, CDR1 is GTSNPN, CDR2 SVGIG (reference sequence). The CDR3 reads CAWDRGGTGELFF. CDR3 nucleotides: TGTGCCTGGGACAGGGGGGGCACCGGGGAGCTGTTTTTT.

This chain's CDR3 is CASSPGGATDTQYF. The CDR3 nucleotides read TGTGCCAGCAGCCCGGGAGGCGCCACAGATACGCAGTATTTT. The V call is TRBV5-4, the J call TRBJ2-3; 7 nucleotides align to TRBD2. Germline V gene lookup returns CDR1 SGHNT and CDR2 YYREEE (reference sequence). The CDR3 has 14 residues. The V and J ends lost 4 bases and 2 bases, in that order; junction bases with no gene match: 4.

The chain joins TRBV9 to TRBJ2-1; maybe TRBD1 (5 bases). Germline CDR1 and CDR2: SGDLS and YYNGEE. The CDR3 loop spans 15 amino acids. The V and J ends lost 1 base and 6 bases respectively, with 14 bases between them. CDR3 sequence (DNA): TGTGCCAGCAGCGTACCCCAAGCTGGGGCCAATGAGCAGTTCTTC. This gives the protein CASSVPQAGANEQFF.

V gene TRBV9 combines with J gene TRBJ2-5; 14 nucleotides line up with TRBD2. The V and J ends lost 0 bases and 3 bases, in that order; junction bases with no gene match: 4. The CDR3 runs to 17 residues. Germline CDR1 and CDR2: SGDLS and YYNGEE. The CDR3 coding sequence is TGTGCCAGCAGCGTAGAGGGACTAGCGGGAGTAAAAGAGACCCAGTACTTC. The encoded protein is CASSVEGLAGVKETQYF.

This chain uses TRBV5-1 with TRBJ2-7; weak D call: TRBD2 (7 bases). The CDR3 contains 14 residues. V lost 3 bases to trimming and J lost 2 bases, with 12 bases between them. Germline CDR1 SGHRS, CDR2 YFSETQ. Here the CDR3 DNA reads TGCGCCAGCAGCTGGACGGGGGGCCCCTACGAGCAGTACTTC. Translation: CASSWTGGPYEQYF.

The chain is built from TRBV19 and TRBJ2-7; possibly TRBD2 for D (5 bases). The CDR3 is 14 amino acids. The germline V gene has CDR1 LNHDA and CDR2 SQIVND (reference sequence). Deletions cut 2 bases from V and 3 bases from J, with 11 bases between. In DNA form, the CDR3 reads TGTGCCAGTAGTATATCTCGGACTTTCTACGAGCAGTACTTC. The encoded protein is CASSISRTFYEQYF.

The CDR3: CASLHRGRNTEAFF. The CDR3 DNA reads TGTGCCAGCCTTCATAGGGGCAGGAACACTGAAGCTTTCTTT. The gene calls are TRBV11-2 and TRBJ1-1, with D perhaps TRBD1 (5 bases). V dropped 8 bases and J dropped 1 base, with 14 bases sitting between them. Germline V gives CDR1 SGHAT, CDR2 FQNNGV. The CDR3 consists of 14 residues.

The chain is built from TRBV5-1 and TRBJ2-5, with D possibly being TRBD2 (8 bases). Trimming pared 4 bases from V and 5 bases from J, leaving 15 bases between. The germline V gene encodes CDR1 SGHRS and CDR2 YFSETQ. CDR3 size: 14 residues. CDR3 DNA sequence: TGCGCCAGCAGCCGGGAGGGGGCGCGGGAGACCCAGTACTTC. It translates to CASSREGARETQYF.

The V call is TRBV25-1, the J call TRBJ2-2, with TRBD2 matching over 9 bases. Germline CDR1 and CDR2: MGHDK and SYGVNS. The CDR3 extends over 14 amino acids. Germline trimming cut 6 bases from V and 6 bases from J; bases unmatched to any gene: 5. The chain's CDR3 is CASSLAGRSGELFF. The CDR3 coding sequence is TGTGCCAGCAGCCTAGCGGGGAGATCCGGGGAGCTGTTTTTT.

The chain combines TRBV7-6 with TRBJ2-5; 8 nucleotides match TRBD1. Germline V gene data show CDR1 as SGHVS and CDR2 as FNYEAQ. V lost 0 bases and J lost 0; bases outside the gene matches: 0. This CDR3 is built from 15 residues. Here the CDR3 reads CASSLADRDQETQYF. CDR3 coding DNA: TGTGCCAGCAGCTTAGCGGACAGGGACCAAGAGACCCAGTACTTC.

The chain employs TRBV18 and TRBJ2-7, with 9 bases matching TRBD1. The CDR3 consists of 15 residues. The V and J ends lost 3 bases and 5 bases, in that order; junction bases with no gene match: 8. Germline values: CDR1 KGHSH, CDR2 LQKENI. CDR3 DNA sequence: TGTGCCAGCTCACCTCTTACAACAGGGGGCAACGAGCAGTACTTC. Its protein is CASSPLTTGGNEQYF.

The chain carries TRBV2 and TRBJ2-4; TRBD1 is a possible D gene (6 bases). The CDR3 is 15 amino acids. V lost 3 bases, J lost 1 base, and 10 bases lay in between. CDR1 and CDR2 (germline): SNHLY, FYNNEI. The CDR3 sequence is CASSDQGTAKNIQYF. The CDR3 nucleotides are TGTGCCAGCAGTGATCAGGGGACGGCCAAAAACATTCAGTACTTC. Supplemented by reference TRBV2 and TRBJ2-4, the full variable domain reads EPEVTQTPSHQVTQMGQEVILRCVPISNHLYFYWYRQILGQKVEFLVSFYNNEISEKSEIFDDQFSVERPDGSNFTLKIRSTKLEDSAMYFCASSDQGTAKNIQYFGAGTRLSVL.

The CDR3 spells CASSLDSSNQPQHF. CDR3 sequence (DNA): TGTGCCAGCAGCTTGGACAGCAGCAATCAGCCCCAGCATTTT. The chain links TRBV5-4 to TRBJ1-5, with D uncertain. CDR1 and CDR2 (germline): SGHNT, YYREEE (reference sequence). This CDR3 contains 14 residues. V lost 0 bases, J lost 1 base, and 5 bases lay in between. Full variable domain (outside the CDR3, taken from reference TRBV5-4 and TRBJ1-5): ETGVTQSPTHLIKTRGQQVTLRCSSQSGHNTVSWYQQALGQGPQFIFQYYREEENGRGNFPPRFSGLQFPNYSSELNVNALELDDSALYLCASSLDSSNQPQHFGDGTRLSIL.

The CDR3 spells CASSPKGAGASNQPQHF. DNA of the CDR3: TGTGCCAGCAGCCCGAAGGGGGCAGGGGCGAGCAATCAGCCCCAGCATTTT. The chain combines TRBV7-9 with TRBJ1-5, with TRBD1 identical over 7 bases. Germline CDR1 is SEHNR and CDR2 is FQNEAQ (reference sequence). Germline trimming cut 5 bases from V and 1 base from J; bases unmatched to any gene: 11. CDR3 size: 17 residues.

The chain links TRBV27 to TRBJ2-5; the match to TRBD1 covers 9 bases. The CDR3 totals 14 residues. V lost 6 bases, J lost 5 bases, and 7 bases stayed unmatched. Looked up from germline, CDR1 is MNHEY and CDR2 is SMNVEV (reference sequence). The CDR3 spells CASSGTGSRETQYF. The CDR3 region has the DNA TGTGCCAGCAGCGGGACAGGGAGTAGGGAGACCCAGTACTTC.

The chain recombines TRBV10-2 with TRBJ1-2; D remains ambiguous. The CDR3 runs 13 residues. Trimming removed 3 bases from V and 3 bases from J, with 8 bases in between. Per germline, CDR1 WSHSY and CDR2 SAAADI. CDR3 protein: CASSDTDYYGYTF. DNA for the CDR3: TGCGCCAGCAGTGATACAGATTACTATGGCTACACCTTC.

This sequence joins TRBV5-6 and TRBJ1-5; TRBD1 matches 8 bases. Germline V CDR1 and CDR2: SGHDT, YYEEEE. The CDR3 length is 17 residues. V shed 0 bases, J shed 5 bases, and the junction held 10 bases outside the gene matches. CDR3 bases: TGTGCCAGCAGCTTGGAAAGTGAGACAGGGGTCGATCAGCCCCAGCATTTT. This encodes CASSLESETGVDQPQHF.

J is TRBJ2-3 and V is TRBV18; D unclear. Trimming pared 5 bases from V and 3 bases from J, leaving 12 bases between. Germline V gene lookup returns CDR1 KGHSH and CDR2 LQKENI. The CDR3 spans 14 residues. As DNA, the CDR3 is TGTGCCAGCTCATTGACGGGTAAAACAGATACGCAGTATTTT. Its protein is CASSLTGKTDTQYF.

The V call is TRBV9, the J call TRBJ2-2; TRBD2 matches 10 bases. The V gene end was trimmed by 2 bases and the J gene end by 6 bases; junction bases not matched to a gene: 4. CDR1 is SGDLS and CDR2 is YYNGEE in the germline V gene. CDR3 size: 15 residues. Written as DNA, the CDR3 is TGTGCCAGCAGCGTCAGCGGGAGGGCCCCCGGGGAGCTGTTTTTT. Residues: CASSVSGRAPGELFF.

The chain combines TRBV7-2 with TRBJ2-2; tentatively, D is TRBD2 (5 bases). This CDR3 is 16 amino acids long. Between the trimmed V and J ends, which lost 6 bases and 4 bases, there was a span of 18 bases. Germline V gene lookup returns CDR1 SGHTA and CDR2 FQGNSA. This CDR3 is CASSLRGPGGTGELFF. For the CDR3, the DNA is TGTGCCAGCAGTCTCCGCGGCCCCGGAGGCACCGGGGAGCTGTTTTTT.